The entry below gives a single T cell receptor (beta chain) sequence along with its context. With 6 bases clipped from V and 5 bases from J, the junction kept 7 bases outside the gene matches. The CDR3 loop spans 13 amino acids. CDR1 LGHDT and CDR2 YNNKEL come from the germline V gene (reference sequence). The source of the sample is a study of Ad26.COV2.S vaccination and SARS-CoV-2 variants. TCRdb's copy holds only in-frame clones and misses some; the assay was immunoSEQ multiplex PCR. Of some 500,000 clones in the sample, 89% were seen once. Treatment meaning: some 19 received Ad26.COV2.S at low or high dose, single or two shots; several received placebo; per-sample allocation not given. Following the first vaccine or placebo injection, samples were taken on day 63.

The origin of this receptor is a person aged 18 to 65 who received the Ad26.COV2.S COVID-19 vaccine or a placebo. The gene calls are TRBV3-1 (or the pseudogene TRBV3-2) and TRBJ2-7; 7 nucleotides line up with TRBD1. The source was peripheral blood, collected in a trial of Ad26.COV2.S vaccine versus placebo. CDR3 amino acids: CASRPTGQHEQYF. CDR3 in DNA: TGTGCCAGCAGACCGACAGGGCAGCACGAGCAGTACTTC.